This T cell receptor (beta chain) was obtained from a study of neurological immune-mediated disorders. The time point is: technical triplicate 2. The unsorted libraries originated from 2 million PBMCs kept at -80 C. After removal of 8 bases from V and 7 bases from J, the junction contained 12 bases not matched to a gene. The CDR3 is made up of 16 amino acids. Looked up from germline, CDR1 is DFQATT and CDR2 is SNEGSKA (reference sequence). Study-wide results and limits: Patients with HTLV-1-associated myelopathy showed the most TCR clonal expansion. Those with multiple sclerosis showed the least, falling below healthy controls.

From 15-18 subjects, each sequencing run yielded over 180 million TCR-beta sequences. MiXCR was run by TCRdb on the 5' RACE reads, yielding one entry per CDR3 protein. The table has tens of thousands of distinct CDR3 sequences, nearly 25% seen once. This clonotype came up many times. Its target is not known. Source material: PBMCs. The sequence came from a man aged 55-75 years with HTLV-1-associated myelopathy (HAM/TSP). The chain links TRBV20-1 to TRBJ2-1; TRBD2 matches at 15 bases. As DNA, the CDR3 is TGCAGTCCTTCGGGATCGGGGACTAGCGGGAGGAATGAGCAGTTCTTC. This codes for CSPSGSGTSGRNEQFF.